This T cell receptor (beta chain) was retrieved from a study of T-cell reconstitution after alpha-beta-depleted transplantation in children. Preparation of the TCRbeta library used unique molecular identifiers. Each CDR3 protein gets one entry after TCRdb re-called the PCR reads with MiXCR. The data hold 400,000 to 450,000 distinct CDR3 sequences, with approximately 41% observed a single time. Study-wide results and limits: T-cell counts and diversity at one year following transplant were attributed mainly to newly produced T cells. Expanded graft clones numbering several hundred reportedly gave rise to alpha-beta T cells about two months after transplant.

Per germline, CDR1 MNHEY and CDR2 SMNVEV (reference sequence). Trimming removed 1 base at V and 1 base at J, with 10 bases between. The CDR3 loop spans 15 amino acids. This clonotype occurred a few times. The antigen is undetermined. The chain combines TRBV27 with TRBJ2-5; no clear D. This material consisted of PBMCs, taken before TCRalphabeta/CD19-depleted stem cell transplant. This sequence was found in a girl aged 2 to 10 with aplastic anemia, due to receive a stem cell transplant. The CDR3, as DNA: TGTGCCAGCAGTTTATATGGGCAGCCCCAAGAGACCCAGTACTTC. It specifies CASSLYGQPQETQYF.